This T cell receptor beta chain emerged from a study of blood T cell repertoires in COVID-19. Here immunoSEQ multiplex PCR was the method, and the copy in TCRdb shows in-frame clones only, minus some. The sample lists 95,000 or so clones; approximately 85% were seen once. The V gene's germline CDR1 is SGDLS and CDR2 YYNGEE. The CDR3 is made up of 18 amino acids. V lost 0 bases to trimming and J lost 4 bases, with 22 bases between them. Sequenced sample: peripheral blood. J is TRBJ1-1 and V is TRBV9; D is unresolved. The receptor was derived from a woman older than 75 with active or convalescent COVID-19. CDR3 residues: CASSVEVGTGNLLTEAFF. The DNA for the CDR3 is TGTGCCAGCAGCGTAGAGGTGGGCACCGGAAACTTGCTCACTGAAGCTTTCTTT.